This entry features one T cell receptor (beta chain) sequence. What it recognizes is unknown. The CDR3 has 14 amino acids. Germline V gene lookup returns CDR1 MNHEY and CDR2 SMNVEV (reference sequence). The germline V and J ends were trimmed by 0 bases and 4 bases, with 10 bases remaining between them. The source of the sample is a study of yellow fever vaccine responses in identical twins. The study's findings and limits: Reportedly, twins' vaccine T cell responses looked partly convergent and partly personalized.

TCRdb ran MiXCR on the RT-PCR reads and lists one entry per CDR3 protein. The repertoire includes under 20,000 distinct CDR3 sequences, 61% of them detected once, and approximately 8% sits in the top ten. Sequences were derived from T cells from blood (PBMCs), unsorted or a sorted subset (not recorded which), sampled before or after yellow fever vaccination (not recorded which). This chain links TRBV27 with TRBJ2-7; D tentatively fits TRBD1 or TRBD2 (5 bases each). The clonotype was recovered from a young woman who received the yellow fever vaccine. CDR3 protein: CASSLSGKGYEQYF. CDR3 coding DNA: TGTGCCAGCAGTTTATCCGGGAAGGGGTACGAGCAGTACTTC.